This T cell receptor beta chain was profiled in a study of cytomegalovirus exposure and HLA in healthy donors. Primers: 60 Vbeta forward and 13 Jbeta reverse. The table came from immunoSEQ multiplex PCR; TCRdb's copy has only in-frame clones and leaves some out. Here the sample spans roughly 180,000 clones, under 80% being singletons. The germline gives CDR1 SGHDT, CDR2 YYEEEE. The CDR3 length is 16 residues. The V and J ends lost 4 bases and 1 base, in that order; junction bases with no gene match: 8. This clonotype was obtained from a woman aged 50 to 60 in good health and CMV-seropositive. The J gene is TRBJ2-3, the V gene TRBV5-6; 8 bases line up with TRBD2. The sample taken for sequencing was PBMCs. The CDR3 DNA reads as TGTGCCAGCAGCCGGGGACTAGAATACGGCACAGATACGCAGTATTTT. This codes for CASSRGLEYGTDTQYF.